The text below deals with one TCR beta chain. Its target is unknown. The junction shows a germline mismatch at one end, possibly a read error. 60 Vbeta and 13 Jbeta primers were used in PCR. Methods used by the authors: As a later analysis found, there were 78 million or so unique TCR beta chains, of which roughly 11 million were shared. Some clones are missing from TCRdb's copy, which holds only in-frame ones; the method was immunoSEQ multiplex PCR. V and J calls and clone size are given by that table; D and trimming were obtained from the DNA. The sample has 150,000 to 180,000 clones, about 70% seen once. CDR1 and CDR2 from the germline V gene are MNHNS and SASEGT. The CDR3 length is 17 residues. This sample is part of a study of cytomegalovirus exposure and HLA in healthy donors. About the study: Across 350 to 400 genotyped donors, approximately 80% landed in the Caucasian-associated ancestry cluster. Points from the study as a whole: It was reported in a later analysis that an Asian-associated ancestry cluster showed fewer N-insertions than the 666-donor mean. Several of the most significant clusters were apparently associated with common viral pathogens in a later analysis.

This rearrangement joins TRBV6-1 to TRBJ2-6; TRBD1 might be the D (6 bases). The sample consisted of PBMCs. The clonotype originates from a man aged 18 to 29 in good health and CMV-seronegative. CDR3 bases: TGTGCCAGCAGTGATTCTCTAGGGTCCAGGGGAAATAACGGCCTGACTTTC. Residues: CASSDSLGSRGNNGLTF.